The present T cell receptor (beta chain) was sequenced within a study of beta chain features in type 1 diabetes. Across the whole study: Healthy donors and patients showed comparable age, gender and cell yields.

Worth noting for this clone: What it binds is unknown.

Of the isolated RNA, all was reverse transcribed, and so the sequenced material was expressed TCRB transcripts. TCRdb keeps only in-frame clones here, not all; method: immunoSEQ multiplex PCR. The sample lists some 150,000 clones; 9% to 9.5% were seen once. The CDR3 extends over 15 amino acids. Trimming took off 2 bases at V and 1 base at J, with 11 bases between the two ends. Germline V gene lookup returns CDR1 MNHNY and CDR2 SVGAGI (reference sequence). Study findings and constraints: Across patients, naive, central memory and Treg TCRB repertoires exhibited apparently greater similarity than was observed across healthy donors.

A CD45RO/CCR7/CD25/CD127/CD95/CD27 panel sorted naive, central memory, regulatory and stem cell-like memory CD4+ cells. This sequence joins TRBV6-6 and TRBJ1-1, with D possibly matching TRBD1 (6 bases). The sequenced material came from central memory CD4+ T cells from blood. This clonotype was obtained from a man younger than 30 in good health. CDR3: CASSYPGTSNTEAFF. Written as DNA, the CDR3 is TGTGCCAGCAGTTACCCCGGGACATCGAACACTGAAGCTTTCTTT.